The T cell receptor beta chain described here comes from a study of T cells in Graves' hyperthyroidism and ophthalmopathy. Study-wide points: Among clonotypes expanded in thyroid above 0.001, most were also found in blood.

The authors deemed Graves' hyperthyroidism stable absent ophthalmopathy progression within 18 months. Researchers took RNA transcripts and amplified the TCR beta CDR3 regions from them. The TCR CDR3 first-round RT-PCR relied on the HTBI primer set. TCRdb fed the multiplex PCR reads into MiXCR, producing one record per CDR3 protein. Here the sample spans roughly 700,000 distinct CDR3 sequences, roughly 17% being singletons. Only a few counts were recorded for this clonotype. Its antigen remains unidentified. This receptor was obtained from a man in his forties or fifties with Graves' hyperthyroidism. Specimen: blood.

The CDR3 region is CATRQGRNEQYF. The CDR3 DNA reads as TGTGCCACTAGACAGGGAAGGAACGAGCAGTACTTC. The rearrangement links TRBV19 to TRBJ2-7, with 7 bases matching TRBD1. This CDR3 has 12 amino acids. Germline assignment: CDR1 LNHDA and CDR2 SQIVND (reference sequence). V lost 10 bases to trimming and J lost 5 bases; unmatched junction nucleotides: 8.